This TCR beta chain was sequenced during a study of T cell repertoires in cytomegalovirus infection. TCRdb passed the reads through MiXCR, listing each CDR3 protein once. The repertoire holds hundreds of thousands of distinct CDR3 sequences, with roughly 30% as singletons. Germline CDR1 and CDR2: MNHNS and SASEGT. CDR3 length: 15 residues. The V segment lost 6 bases and the J segment 1 base; nucleotides outside the gene matches: 8. To note about this clonotype: Its antigen is not known.

The receptor's source is a human donor in good health (CMV status not recorded). Some clones in this sample may be carry-over from other donors' samples. The material sequenced was cultured CD8+ T cells from PBMCs, taken from culture after CMV antigen stimulation. The rearrangement links TRBV6-1 to TRBJ1-1, with 7 bases that match TRBD1. The CDR3 bases are TGTGCCAGCAGCTACCGGGACAGAGAGAACACTGAAGCTTTCTTT. Amino acid sequence: CASSYRDRENTEAFF.